The clone carrying this T cell receptor (beta chain) was recorded a few times. The antigen is undetermined. This sample stems from a study of CD8 T cells in ankylosing spondylitis. Study-wide results and caveats: Roughly eight highly homologous variants made up a TCR beta motif that seemed to typify ankylosing spondylitis blood. Disease-linked clones were reportedly significantly enriched in matched ankylosing spondylitis synovial fluid. Disease-associated clones were CD8+ and fairly uncommon in peripheral blood.

Construction of TCR beta libraries was performed using quantitative 5'-RACE with molecular barcodes. TCRdb re-derived calls from the 5' RACE reads in MiXCR, one entry per CDR3 protein. This table has a few hundred thousand distinct CDR3 sequences, 7.5% to 9% appearing once. The sequence came from a male donor with ankylosing spondylitis. The material sequenced was blood, either unsorted or a sorted T cell fraction (not recorded which).

The CDR3 coding sequence is TGTGCCAGCAGTTTTAATAGCGGGAGGTCCTACGAGCAGTACTTC. Protein: CASSFNSGRSYEQYF. The V gene is TRBV27, the J gene TRBJ2-7, with TRBD2 matching over 10 bases. The germline gives CDR1 MNHEY, CDR2 SMNVEV (reference sequence). The J segment lost 1 base and the V segment lost 3 bases, leaving 3 bases of the junction unmatched. The CDR3 covers 15 residues.